These T cell receptor beta chains were read from a single sample in a study of T cell repertoires in cytomegalovirus infection. TCRdb reprocessed the reads with MiXCR, giving one entry per CDR3 protein. The table lists hundreds of thousands of distinct CDR3 sequences, 30% to 40% of them singletons. Their antigens are not known. The source was cultured PBMCs, collected from culture after CMV antigen stimulation. These TCRs come from a human donor in good health (CMV status not recorded). Some clones in this sample may be carry-over from other donors' samples. The CDR3 runs from the conserved cysteine through the conserved F or W. The D gene is left open where the match is weak.

>TRBJ1-1|NA|15|TRBV12-3/TRBV12-4
CASSPWQALNTEAFF
>TRBJ1-5|NA|15|TRBV12-3/TRBV12-4
CASSFQVPGNQPQHF
>TRBJ2-4|NA|19|TRBV7-2
CASTPVRPSDTLAKNIQYF
>TRBJ1-2|NA|15|TRBV28
CASSLIGGSGYGYTF
>TRBJ2-6|NA|15|TRBV10-3
CAISVGGGGANVLTF
>TRBJ1-1|NA|17|TRBV11-2
CASSLGRGAGMNTEAFF
>TRBJ2-1|TRBD1|14|TRBV7-6
CASSARQGANEQFF
>TRBJ2-4|NA|15|TRBV7-2
CASSPMEKAKNIQYF
>TRBJ2-3|NA|11|TRBV7-2
CASSSADTQYF
>TRBJ1-5|NA|15|TRBV28
CASSPTRQKRQPQHF
>TRBJ1-5|NA|19|TRBV11-3
CASSLGGLLWLSIAWPQHF
>TRBJ2-3|NA|12|TRBV12-3/TRBV12-4
CASGTAANTQYF
>TRBJ1-6|NA|14|TRBV18
CASSPSRDLPPLHF
>TRBJ2-3|NA|15|TRBV7-2
CASSLAAQGTDTQYF
>TRBJ2-5|TRBD1|14|TRBV7-9
CASNPAGQGETQYF
>TRBJ2-3|NA|17|TRBV14
CASSQDLGITSTDTQYF
>TRBJ2-1|NA|16|TRBV5-1
CASSLWGDGSYNEQFF
>TRBJ2-2|NA|16|TRBV5-8
CASSLVGGIPTGELFF
>TRBJ1-5|NA|13|TRBV6-1
CASSPNGGQPQHF
>TRBJ1-1|NA|14|TRBV7-6
CASSFPGVNTEAFF
>TRBJ1-1|NA|13|TRBV29-1
CSAADLMNTEAFF
>TRBJ2-2|TRBD2|17|TRBV5-1
CASNGGLAGTRTGELFF
>TRBJ2-7|NA|14|TRBV6-6
CASSYSNLGGEQYF
>TRBJ2-5|TRBD2|15|TRBV12-3/TRBV12-4
CASSLAGGSQETQYF
>TRBJ1-6|NA|15|TRBV7-8
CASSTRGSYNSPLHF
>TRBJ2-1|TRBD2|15|TRBV7-9
CASSLGSGRWIEQFF
>TRBJ2-1|TRBD1|18|TRBV7-8
CASSSKPGQGYSYNEQFF
>TRBJ1-1|TRBD1|15|TRBV6-5
CASSYSRGHGTEAFF
>TRBJ1-6|NA|15|TRBV28
CASINNRGENSPLHF
>TRBJ1-5|NA|14|TRBV6-6
CASSPRLDNQPQHF
>TRBJ2-7|NA|14|TRBV7-2
CASSSRGRSYEQYF
>TRBJ2-2|NA|14|TRBV4-1
CASSQATNTGELFF
>TRBJ2-1|TRBD1|18|TRBV12-3/TRBV12-4
CASSSRSGTGVPYNEQFF
>TRBJ1-1|NA|15|TRBV7-9
CASSPKRARTTEAFF
>TRBJ2-3|NA|14|TRBV7-6
CASTRFGAEDTQYF
>TRBJ2-1|NA|13|TRBV10-3
CAITNGPKLEQFF
>TRBJ1-5|NA|16|TRBV19
CASSTQSPLGNQPQHF
>TRBJ2-1|NA|12|TRBV7-2
CASSLLAFEQFF
>TRBJ2-6|NA|16|TRBV20-1
CSARDTGSSGANVLTF
>TRBJ2-7|NA|15|TRBV7-8
CASTLTLWGPYEQYF
>TRBJ2-4|NA|14|TRBV7-2
CASSPRPGTGIQYF
>TRBJ1-2|NA|15|TRBV7-9
CASSFPGANLYGYTF
>TRBJ2-5|NA|17|TRBV4-1
CASSQETPGRRQETQYF
>TRBJ2-1|NA|15|TRBV2
CASSVLGNTYNEQFF
>TRBJ1-5|NA|15|TRBV5-6
CASSLAGVANQPQHF
>TRBJ2-1|NA|15|TRBV7-2
CASSLRDAAFNEQFF
>TRBJ1-1|NA|13|TRBV2
CASSDNLNTEAFF
>TRBJ1-5|NA|14|TRBV2
CASSEEGTSGPQHF
>TRBJ1-2|NA|13|TRBV20-1
CSAVGSGGYGYTF
>TRBJ2-7|TRBD2|20|TRBV7-2
CASSLEGVPVLAPPYYEQYF
>TRBJ2-5|TRBD2|20|TRBV7-9
CASSLTHNVLAGGDQETQYF
>TRBJ1-1|NA|15|TRBV5-4
CASSPTPLGNTEAFF
>TRBJ1-1|NA|13|TRBV5-1
CASRFTGRTEAFF
>TRBJ2-2|NA|15|TRBV7-8
CASSSLPPNTGELFF